The next 21 T cell receptor beta chains were all read from a single sample in a study of blood T cell repertoires in COVID-19. The repertoire was sequenced with immunoSEQ multiplex PCR; TCRdb's copy has only in-frame clones and lacks some. The repertoire holds about 250,000 clones, with 85% to 90% as singletons. Material: PBMCs or T cells enriched from blood (not recorded which). Source of these receptors: a man aged 18 to 29 who had recovered from COVID-19.

This clone was observed a few times. The chain recombines TRBV10-1 with TRBJ2-1; TRBD2 aligns across 7 bases. V trimming: 3 bases; J trimming: 6 bases; junction bases outside the gene matches: 11. From germline, CDR1 is WNHNN and CDR2 SYGVQD (reference sequence). The CDR3 totals 16 residues. The CDR3, as DNA: TGCGCCAGCAGTGATCCGGCTAGCGGAGACCCCAATGAGCAGTTCTTC. This gives the protein CASSDPASGDPNEQFF.

The chain couples TRBV19 to TRBJ2-3, with D tentatively TRBD2 (5 bases). Germline V lookup: CDR1 LNHDA, CDR2 SQIVND (reference sequence). CDR3 length: 15 amino acids. V was trimmed by 1 base and J by 2 bases, leaving 10 bases between them. The DNA for the CDR3 is TGTGCCAGTAGTATAGGTAATAGCGTCACAGATACGCAGTATTTT. Its protein is CASSIGNSVTDTQYF.

The rearrangement uses TRBV20-1 and TRBJ1-1; D not certain. The CDR3 runs 13 residues. The germline V gene has CDR1 DFQATT and CDR2 SNEGSKA (reference sequence). V lost 3 bases and J lost 4, with 12 bases in between. The CDR3 sequence is CSASRRRGTEAFF. The CDR3 region has the DNA TGCAGTGCTAGTCGGCGGAGAGGCACTGAAGCTTTCTTT.

The rearrangement joins TRBV28 to TRBJ2-1, with 7 positions matching TRBD2. The V and J ends lost 4 bases and 6 bases, in that order; junction bases with no gene match: 9. The CDR3 is 15 residues long. Germline-derived CDR1 and CDR2 are MDHEN and SYDVKM. The CDR3 region has the DNA TGTGCCAGCAGTTCGCCCAGCGGGAACTTCAATGAGCAGTTCTTC. Its translation: CASSSPSGNFNEQFF. Full variable domain (rest looked up from reference TRBV28 and TRBJ2-1): DVKVTQSSRYLVKRTGEKVFLECVQDMDHENMFWYRQDPGLGLRLIYFSYDVKMKEKGDIPEGYSVSREKKERFSLILESASTNQTSMYLCASSSPSGNFNEQFFGPGTRLTVL.

The CDR3 sequence is CASSRGLAGHEQFF. The DNA for the CDR3 is TGTGCCAGCAGCCGGGGACTAGCAGGGCATGAGCAGTTCTTC. This chain uses TRBV9 with TRBJ2-1, with TRBD2 matching over 9 bases. The CDR3 runs 14 residues. The germline gives CDR1 SGDLS, CDR2 YYNGEE. Trimming took 4 bases from V and 8 from J; bases not matched to a gene: 7.

This chain connects TRBV28 to TRBJ2-3; 8 bases are a match to TRBD2. Losses at the gene ends were 6 bases for V and 11 bases for J; bases not matched to a gene: 7. Looked up from germline, CDR1 is MDHEN and CDR2 is SYDVKM. This CDR3 spans 12 amino acids. CDR3 region: CASRPREGKQYF. As DNA, the CDR3 is TGTGCCAGCAGACCCCGGGAGGGCAAGCAGTATTTT.

This sequence joins TRBV21-1 and TRBJ2-7; TRBD1 was called by the table and not checked on the DNA. TRBV21-1 has pseudogene status. This CDR3 has 16 amino acids. In nucleotides, the CDR3 is TGTGCCAGCAGCAAGGAAGTCCAGGGGCCTCGCAACGAGCAGTACTTC. It yields the protein CASSKEVQGPRNEQYF.

The chain joins TRBV10-1 to TRBJ1-3, with D unclear. Trimming took 0 bases from V and 0 from J, leaving 6 bases between them. This CDR3 region has 15 residues. Germline CDR1 WNHNN, CDR2 SYGVQD (reference sequence). The CDR3 DNA follows: TGCGCCAGCAGTGAGTCGCCGGGCTCTGGAAACACCATATATTTT. Protein sequence: CASSESPGSGNTIYF.

The chain recombines TRBV19 with TRBJ2-1; a weak D match, TRBD2 (5 bases). V gave up 3 bases and J gave up 6 bases, with 15 bases separating them. Germline V gene lookup returns CDR1 LNHDA and CDR2 SQIVND (reference sequence). This CDR3 has 15 amino acids. The DNA for the CDR3 is TGTGCCAGTAGTATCGGGGAGTTCTTGGGCAATGAGCAGTTCTTC. Encoded protein: CASSIGEFLGNEQFF.

About this clone: The junction shows a germline mismatch at one end, possibly a read error. The chain joins TRBV27 to TRBJ1-2; 11 positions match TRBD1. There are 11 residues in the CDR3. The germline V gene encodes CDR1 MNHEY and CDR2 SMNVEV (reference sequence). CDR3: CASKGQGAPNF. The CDR3, as DNA: TGTGCCAGCAAAGGACAGGGGGCGCCTAACTTC.

V gene TRBV5-1 combines with J gene TRBJ1-1, with D hard to call. Germline CDR1 is SGHRS and CDR2 is YFSETQ. V shed 1 base and J shed 5 bases, with 12 bases lying between them. There are 14 residues in the CDR3. The CDR3 DNA sequence: TGCGCCAGCAGCTTGTTTGAGGAGATGACTGAAGCTTTCTTT. Its translation is CASSLFEEMTEAFF.

V usage is TRBV24-1 and J usage is TRBJ2-7; the match to TRBD2 covers 7 bases. The CDR3 has 13 amino acids. Germline lookup yields CDR1 KGHDR and CDR2 SFDVKD. Trimming removed 2 bases from V and 7 bases from J; junction bases left unmatched: 4. The CDR3 DNA sequence: TGTGCCACCAGTGATTCCATGGGGGGGGAGCAGTACTTC. Its protein is CATSDSMGGEQYF.

J is TRBJ1-2 and V is TRBV9; D unclear. From germline, CDR1 is SGDLS and CDR2 YYNGEE. This CDR3 is built from 15 residues. V lost 7 bases, J lost 8 bases, and 24 bases lay in between. CDR3 DNA: TGTGCCAGCTACAGCCCCTCCAGGCCACTTGACGGCTACACCTTC. This gives the protein CASYSPSRPLDGYTF.

The chain carries TRBV27 and TRBJ1-6; 7 bases agree with TRBD1. From germline, CDR1 is MNHEY and CDR2 SMNVEV (reference sequence). The CDR3 loop spans 14 amino acids. V lost 5 bases, J lost 9 bases, and 7 bases stayed unmatched. CDR3 bases: TGTGCCAGCAGTCCCGGGGACAGAAGTTCACCCCTCCACTTT. It is translated as CASSPGDRSSPLHF.

V usage is TRBV7-9 and J usage is TRBJ2-3; 13 positions match TRBD2. This CDR3 region has 16 residues. CDR1 is SEHNR and CDR2 is FQNEAQ in the germline V gene (reference sequence). V shed 1 base, J shed 5 bases, and the junction held 3 bases outside the gene matches. The CDR3 nucleotides are TGTGCCAGCAGCTTAGGGACTAGCGGGAGTGTAGATACGCAGTATTTT. This sequence encodes CASSLGTSGSVDTQYF. The full variable domain, in which reference TRBV7-9 and TRBJ2-3 provide the parts outside the CDR3, is DTGVSQNPRHKITKRGQNVTFRCDPISEHNRLYWYRQTLGQGPEFLTYFQNEAQLEKSRLLSDRFSAERPKGSFSTLEIQRTEQGDSAMYLCASSLGTSGSVDTQYFGPGTRLTVL.

This clone was recorded a few times. The gene calls are TRBV9 and TRBJ1-5; D is ambiguous. V was pared by 2 bases and J by 4 bases, with 16 bases between. Germline V gene sequence: CDR1 SGDLS, CDR2 YYNGEE. This CDR3 has 16 residues. The CDR3 DNA reads TGTGCCAGCAGCGTTGACCCCGGGGTTGGGAATCAGCCCCAGCATTTT. As protein: CASSVDPGVGNQPQHF.

The V gene is TRBV19, the J gene TRBJ1-6; D is possibly TRBD1 (5 bases). The germline gives CDR1 LNHDA, CDR2 SQIVND (reference sequence). Trimming took off 7 bases at V and 7 bases at J, with 20 bases between the two ends. This CDR3 spans 16 amino acids. The CDR3 DNA is TGTGCCAGTACACATATGACCGGGACTAGGAATTCACCCCTCCACTTT. This gives the protein CASTHMTGTRNSPLHF.

This clone was seen just once. The V call is TRBV11-2, the J call TRBJ2-3; maybe TRBD2 (6 bases). Germline CDR1 and CDR2: SGHAT and FQNNGV. This CDR3 comprises 15 residues. Trimming cost V 7 bases and J 9 bases, with 23 bases left between them. The CDR3 is CASTGVDGVLGTQYF. The CDR3 nucleotides are TGTGCCAGCACGGGAGTCGATGGGGTTCTCGGGACGCAGTATTTT. Looking up the rest from reference TRBV11-2 and TRBJ2-3 gives the full variable domain: EAGVAQSPRYKIIEKRQSVAFWCNPISGHATLYWYQQILGQGPKLLIQFQNNGVVDDSQLPKDRFSAERLKGVDSTLKIQPAKLEDSAVYLCASTGVDGVLGTQYFGPGTRLTVL.

This clone has only one observation. J is TRBJ1-5 and V is TRBV28, with a weak D call TRBD1 (5 bases). Germline CDR1 reads MDHEN; CDR2 reads SYDVKM. This CDR3 region has 12 residues. Trimming left V 6 bases short and J 3 bases short, with 6 bases between. Here the CDR3 DNA reads TGTGCCAGCAGGGGGCCCAATCAGCCCCAGCATTTT. As protein: CASRGPNQPQHF.

The gene calls are TRBV7-9 and TRBJ1-2; D might be TRBD1 (5 bases). V shed 1 base and J shed 5 bases, with 17 bases lying between them. Per germline, CDR1 SEHNR and CDR2 FQNEAQ (reference sequence). The CDR3 is 16 amino acids. CDR3 amino acids: CASSLGVRQGGYGYTF. The CDR3 DNA reads as TGTGCCAGCAGCTTAGGAGTCCGTCAGGGAGGATATGGCTACACCTTC.

The CDR3 loop reads CASSSETGRIGAEAFF. The CDR3 DNA reads TGTGCCAGCAGCTCCGAGACAGGGAGGATTGGCGCTGAAGCTTTCTTT. V usage is TRBV7-9 and J usage is TRBJ1-1; 7 bases align to TRBD1. The CDR3 is made up of 16 amino acids. The trim removed 4 bases at V and 6 bases at J, leaving 14 bases unmatched. Per germline, CDR1 SEHNR and CDR2 FQNEAQ (reference sequence).